This TCR beta chain was identified during a study of blood T cells in healthy people across ages. Study at large: Per two T cells, about one barcoded beta molecule was captured through template switching. The study, taken as a whole, reports: The percentage of naive T cells correlated strongly with TCR beta diversity.

Donors were healthy Caucasian individuals from Russia aged about 6 to 90. PBMCs were isolated at a quantity of at least 6 million per sample. Using a J-beta primer mix together with a sample-barcoded 5' primer, a second PCR was run for roughly 7 to 11 cycles. TCRdb called the 5' RACE reads again in MiXCR, with one record for every CDR3 protein. The repertoire holds over a million distinct CDR3 sequences, with 35% to 50% as singletons. A remark on this clonotype: Its antigen is currently unknown.

The sample comprised blood. This sequence was found in a woman aged 55 to 70 in good health.

The CDR3 region has the DNA TGCAGTGCTAAGGGACTTCCCCGCAAAAACATTCAGTACTTC. This sequence encodes CSAKGLPRKNIQYF. The chain joins TRBV20-1 to TRBJ2-7; TRBD2 might be the D (6 bases). The DNA end lines up better with TRBJ2-4; the J call may be wrong. This CDR3 is 14 amino acids long. Per germline, CDR1 DFQATT and CDR2 SNEGSKA (reference sequence).